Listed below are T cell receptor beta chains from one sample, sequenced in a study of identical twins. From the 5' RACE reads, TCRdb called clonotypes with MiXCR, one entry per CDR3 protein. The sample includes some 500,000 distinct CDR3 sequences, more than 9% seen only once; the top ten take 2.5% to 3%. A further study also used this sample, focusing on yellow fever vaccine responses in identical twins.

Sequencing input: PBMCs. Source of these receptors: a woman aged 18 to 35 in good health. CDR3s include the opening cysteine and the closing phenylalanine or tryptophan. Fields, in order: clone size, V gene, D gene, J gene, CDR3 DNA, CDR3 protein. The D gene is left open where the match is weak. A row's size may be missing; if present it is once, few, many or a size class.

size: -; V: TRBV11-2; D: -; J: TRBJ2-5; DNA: TGTGCCAGCAGCTTAGGCCTAGCGAACCAAGAGACCCAGTACTTC; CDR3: CASSLGLANQETQYF
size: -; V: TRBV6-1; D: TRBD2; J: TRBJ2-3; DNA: TGTGCCAGCAGTGACCGCCCCGGGACTAGAAACACAGATACGCAGTATTTT; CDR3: CASSDRPGTRNTDTQYF
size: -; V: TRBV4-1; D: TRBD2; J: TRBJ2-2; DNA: TGCGCCAGCAGCCAAGTTACTAGCGGGTTAACCGGGGAGCTGTTTTTT; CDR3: CASSQVTSGLTGELFF
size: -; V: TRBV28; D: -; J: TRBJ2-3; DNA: TGTGCCAGCAGCCACTACGGGCCCGTGGGCGGAGAGCCGGGGACTACGCAGTATTTT; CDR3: CASSHYGPVGGEPGTTQYF
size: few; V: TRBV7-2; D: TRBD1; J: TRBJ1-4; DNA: TGTGCCAGCAGCTTAAAGACAGGGGTTGAAAAACTGTTTTTT; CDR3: CASSLKTGVEKLFF
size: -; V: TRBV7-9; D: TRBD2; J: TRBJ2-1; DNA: TGTGCCAGCAGCCAACTAGCGGGGGGACCCAATGAGCAGTTCTTC; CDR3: CASSQLAGGPNEQFF
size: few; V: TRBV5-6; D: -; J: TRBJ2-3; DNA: TGTGCCAGCAGCTTGGTTCATAGCACAGATACGCAGTATTTT; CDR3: CASSLVHSTDTQYF
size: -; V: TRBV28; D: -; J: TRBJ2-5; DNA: TGTGCCAGCAGTCCAACTATGATCAGCGAGACCCAGTACTTC; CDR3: CASSPTMISETQYF
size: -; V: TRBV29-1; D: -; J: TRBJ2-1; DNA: TGCAGCGCTTACATAGTACAGGACAATGAGCAGTTCTTC; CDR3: CSAYIVQDNEQFF
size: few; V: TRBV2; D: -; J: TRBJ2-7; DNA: TGTGCCAGCGTCTCGACGGGCACCTCAGTCGAGCAGTACTTC; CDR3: CASVSTGTSVEQYF
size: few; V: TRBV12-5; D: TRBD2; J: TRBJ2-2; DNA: TGTGCTAGTGGTTTGGTACCTAGCGGGAGCCCTCACACCGGGGAGCTGTTTTTT; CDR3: CASGLVPSGSPHTGELFF
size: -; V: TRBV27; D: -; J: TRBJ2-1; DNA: TGCACCAGCAGTTCCCCGCCGGACTACAATGAGCAGTTCTTC; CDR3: CTSSSPPDYNEQFF
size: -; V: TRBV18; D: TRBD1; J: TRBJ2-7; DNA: TGTGCCAGCTCACAAGGGACAGGGGAATACGAGCAGTACTTC; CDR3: CASSQGTGEYEQYF
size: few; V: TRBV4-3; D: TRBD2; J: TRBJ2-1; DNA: TGCGCCAGCAGCCAAGAATGGCCGCGGGAGGGTTACAATGAGCAGTTCTTC; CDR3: CASSQEWPREGYNEQFF
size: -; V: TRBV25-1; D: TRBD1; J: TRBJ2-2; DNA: TGTGCCAGCAGAACGTCCGGGACAGGGGGCACCGGGGAGCTGTTTTTT; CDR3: CASRTSGTGGTGELFF
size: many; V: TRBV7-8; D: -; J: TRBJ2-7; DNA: TGTGCCAGCAGCTTATCTCGTCCAGGGGGGTCCTCCTACGAGCAGTACTTC; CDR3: CASSLSRPGGSSYEQYF
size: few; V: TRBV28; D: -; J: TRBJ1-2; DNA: TGTGCCAGCAGTTTATCCCCCTCCAGGGATGAAGCCTTC; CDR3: CASSLSPSRDEAF
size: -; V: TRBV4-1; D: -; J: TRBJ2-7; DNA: TGCGCCAGCAGCCAAGTATCAGGGCACACCTACGAGCAGTACTTC; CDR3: CASSQVSGHTYEQYF
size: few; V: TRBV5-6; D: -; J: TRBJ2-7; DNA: TGTGCCAGCAAGTTTAGACAGGCTGACGAGCAGTACTTC; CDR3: CASKFRQADEQYF
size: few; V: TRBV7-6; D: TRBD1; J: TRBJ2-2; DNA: TGTGCCAGCAGTTTTCCTCTCGACAGGGCTGGTCCCGGGGAGCTGTTTTTT; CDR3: CASSFPLDRAGPGELFF
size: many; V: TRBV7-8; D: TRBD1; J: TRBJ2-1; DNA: TGTGCCAGCAGCCGACCCCAGGGGGCTGATGAGCAGTTCTTC; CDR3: CASSRPQGADEQFF
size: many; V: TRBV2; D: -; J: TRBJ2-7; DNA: TGTGCCAGCAGTGTTGATAAGTGGCAGTACTTC; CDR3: CASSVDKWQYF
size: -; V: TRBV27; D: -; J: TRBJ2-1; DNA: TGTGCCAGCAGTTTATCGATGGGTGAGGTTCGAAATGAGCAGTTCTTC; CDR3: CASSLSMGEVRNEQFF
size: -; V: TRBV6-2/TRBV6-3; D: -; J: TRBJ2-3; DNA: TGTGCCAGCAGTTTTCAGTCCGGGGCCGGCACAGATACGCAGTATTTT; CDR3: CASSFQSGAGTDTQYF
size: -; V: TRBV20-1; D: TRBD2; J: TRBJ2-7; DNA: TGCAGTGCTAGCGGGACCGGGACTAGCGGGAAACTTTGGTCCTATGAGCAGTACTTC; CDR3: CSASGTGTSGKLWSYEQYF
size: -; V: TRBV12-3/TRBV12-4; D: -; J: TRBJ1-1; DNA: TGTGCCAGCACGAGGGGAAGGCCTGAAGCTTTCTTT; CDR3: CASTRGRPEAFF
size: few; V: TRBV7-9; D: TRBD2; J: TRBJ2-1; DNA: TGTGCCAGCAGCTCTAGAGGGACTAGCGGGAGTGAGCAGTTCTTC; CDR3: CASSSRGTSGSEQFF
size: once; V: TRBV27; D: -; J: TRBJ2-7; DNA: TGTGCCAGCAGTGATACGGCGGAATCCTACGAGCAGTACTTC; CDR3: CASSDTAESYEQYF
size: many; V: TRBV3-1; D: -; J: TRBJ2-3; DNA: TGTGCCAGCAGCCGGACTACTCCTCGAACAGATACGCAGTATTTT; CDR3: CASSRTTPRTDTQYF
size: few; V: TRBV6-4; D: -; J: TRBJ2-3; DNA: TGTGCCAGCAGTGACGGCCCCACAGATACGCAGTATTTT; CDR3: CASSDGPTDTQYF
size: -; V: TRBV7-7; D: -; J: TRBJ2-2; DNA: TGTGCTAGCAGCTTATATGTAGGCGGAACGAACACCGGGGAGCTGTTTTTT; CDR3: CASSLYVGGTNTGELFF
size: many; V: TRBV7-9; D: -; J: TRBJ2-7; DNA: TGTGCCAGCAGCTACACAGAGCTCTCCTACGAGCAGTACTTC; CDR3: CASSYTELSYEQYF
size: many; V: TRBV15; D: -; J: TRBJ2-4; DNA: TGTGCCACCATTCCGCGGTTATCCGACCACATTCAGTACTTC; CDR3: CATIPRLSDHIQYF
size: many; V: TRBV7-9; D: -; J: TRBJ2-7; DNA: TGTGCCAGCAGCCCCCCGGGTGCTAACGAGCAGTACTTC; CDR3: CASSPPGANEQYF
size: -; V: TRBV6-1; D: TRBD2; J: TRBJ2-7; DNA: TGTGCCAGCAGTAAGACTAGCGGCTTTAGCGAGCAGTACTTC; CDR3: CASSKTSGFSEQYF
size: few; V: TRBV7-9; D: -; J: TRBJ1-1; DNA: TGTGCCAGCAGCCCTTTGGACCGGCTGGAAGCTTTCTTT; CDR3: CASSPLDRLEAFF
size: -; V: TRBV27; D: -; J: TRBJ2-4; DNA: TGTGCCACCGGACAGTCGGCCAAAAACATTCAGTACTTC; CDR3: CATGQSAKNIQYF
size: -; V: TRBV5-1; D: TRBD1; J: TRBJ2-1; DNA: TGCGCCAGCAGCAGGGGACAGGGCCTCTACAATGAGCAGTTCTTC; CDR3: CASSRGQGLYNEQFF
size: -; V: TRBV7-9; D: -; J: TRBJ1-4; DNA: TGTGCCAGCAGCCTTTTGGGGGACACCCCTCGGGAAAAACTGTTTTTT; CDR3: CASSLLGDTPREKLFF
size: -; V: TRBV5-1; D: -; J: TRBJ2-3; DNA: TGCGCCAGCAGCTTGGAGGCAGGGAAGACAGATACGCAGTATTTT; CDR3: CASSLEAGKTDTQYF
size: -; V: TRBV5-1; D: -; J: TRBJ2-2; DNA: TGCGCCAGCAGCTGGGATTCGCGGAACACCGGGGAGCTGTTTTTT; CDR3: CASSWDSRNTGELFF
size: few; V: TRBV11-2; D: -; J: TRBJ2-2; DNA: TGTGCCAGCAGCTCTGCAACCGTGGGCACCGGGGAGCTGTTTTTT; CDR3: CASSSATVGTGELFF
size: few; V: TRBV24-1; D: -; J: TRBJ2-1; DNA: TGTGCCACCAGCCGGGACGACTACAATGAGCAGTTCTTC; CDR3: CATSRDDYNEQFF
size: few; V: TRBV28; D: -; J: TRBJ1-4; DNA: TGTGCCAGCAGTGCACGGGGGGGTGAAAAACTGTTTTTT; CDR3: CASSARGGEKLFF
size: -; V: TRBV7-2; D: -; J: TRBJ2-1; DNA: TGTGCCAGCAGCGAGACTTTCAATGAGCAGTTCTTC; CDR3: CASSETFNEQFF
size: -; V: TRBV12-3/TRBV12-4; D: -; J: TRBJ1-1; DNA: TGTGCCAGCAGTTTAAAGTGGCCCATCTTT; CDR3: CASSLKWPIF